The 6 T cell receptor beta chains below come from one sample, sequenced in a study of cytotoxic CD8 clonotypes in ibrutinib-treated CLL. This table comes from immunoSEQ multiplex PCR, and its TCRdb copy is limited to in-frame clones, with some not included. The sample records about 28,000 clones, roughly 62% being singletons. The sequencing used PBMCs, collected before ibrutinib treatment. The source is a human donor with chronic lymphocytic leukemia.

The J gene is TRBJ1-4, the V gene TRBV6-5; 8 nucleotides agree with TRBD1. The CDR3 sequence is 13 residues long. J gave up 10 bases and V 6 bases, and 7 bases lay outside the gene matches. Germline V gives CDR1 MNHEY, CDR2 SVGAGI. CDR3 in DNA: TGTGCCAGCAGCGCGCAGGGGGCGGTAAAACTGTTTTTT. Encoded protein: CASSAQGAVKLFF.

J is TRBJ2-2 and V is TRBV5-1; no firm D call. The CDR3 covers 13 residues. Trimming took off 2 bases at V and 6 bases at J, with 8 bases between the two ends. Germline CDR1 SGHRS, CDR2 YFSETQ. The CDR3 reads CASSFVPPGELFF. The CDR3, as DNA: TGCGCCAGCAGCTTTGTCCCGCCCGGGGAGCTGTTTTTT. Looking up the rest from reference TRBV5-1 and TRBJ2-2 gives the full variable domain: KAGVTQTPRYLIKTRGQQVTLSCSPISGHRSVSWYQQTPGQGLQFLFEYFSETQRNKGNFPGRFSGRQFSNSRSEMNVSTLELGDSALYLCASSFVPPGELFFGEGSRLTVL.

This clone has only a few counts. The chain carries TRBV7-6 and TRBJ2-2; no clear D. CDR1 SGHVS and CDR2 FNYEAQ come from the germline V gene. This CDR3 spans 13 amino acids. The V and J ends lost 8 bases and 1 base respectively, with 8 bases between them. CDR3 nucleotide sequence: TGTGCCAGCTCAAAGGTGAACACCGGGGAGCTGTTTTTT. This gives the protein CASSKVNTGELFF.

This chain links TRBV9 with TRBJ2-3; D unresolved. This CDR3 is 15 amino acids long. V shed 0 bases and J shed 0 bases, with 8 bases lying between them. CDR1 and CDR2 from the germline V gene are SGDLS and YYNGEE. DNA for the CDR3: TGTGCCAGCAGCGTAGGGGCCTCTAGCACAGATACGCAGTATTTT. Translated, it gives CASSVGASSTDTQYF. Together with reference TRBV9 and TRBJ2-3, the CDR3 gives the full variable domain: DSGVTQTPKHLITATGQRVTLRCSPRSGDLSVYWYQQSLDQGLQFLIQYYNGEERAKGNILERFSAQQFPDLHSELNLSSLELGDSALYFCASSVGASSTDTQYFGPGTRLTVL.

This clone was seen only once. The CDR3 DNA is TGTGCCAGCAGTTTGTACCGGGACAGCTCCTACGAGCAGTACTTC. It is translated as CASSLYRDSSYEQYF. This rearrangement joins TRBV28 to TRBJ2-7; 7 bases are a match to TRBD1. The germline gives CDR1 MDHEN, CDR2 SYDVKM. The length of the CDR3 is 15 residues. The V and J ends lost 3 bases and 0 bases, in that order; junction bases with no gene match: 5.

The chain links TRBV2 to TRBJ1-2; 7 bases line up with TRBD1. The junction had 6 bases not matched to a gene; V was cut back by 10 bases and J by 4 bases. This CDR3 contains 12 residues. Germline values: CDR1 SNHLY, CDR2 FYNNEI. The CDR3 reads CANGGQSYGYTF. The CDR3 nucleotides read TGTGCCAACGGGGGACAGAGCTATGGCTACACCTTC.